Below, one TCR beta chain is given with its context. Profiled with immunoSEQ multiplex PCR; TCRdb holds only in-frame clones, not every one. The sample contains some 50,000 clones, more than 55% of which appear only once. The sample comes from a study of cytotoxic CD8 clonotypes in ibrutinib-treated CLL. Trimming removed 8 bases from V and 7 bases from J; junction bases left unmatched: 13. This CDR3 is 14 amino acids long. CDR1 SNHLY and CDR2 FYNNEI come from the germline V gene. The V call is TRBV2, the J call TRBJ1-2; 7 bases are a match to TRBD1. Sequencing was performed on PBMCs, taken after 24 months of ibrutinib treatment. This clonotype originated in a human donor with chronic lymphocytic leukemia. The CDR3 sequence: CASLKGEGAGGYTF. The CDR3 nucleotides are TGTGCCAGCCTGAAGGGCGAGGGGGCGGGTGGCTACACCTTC.